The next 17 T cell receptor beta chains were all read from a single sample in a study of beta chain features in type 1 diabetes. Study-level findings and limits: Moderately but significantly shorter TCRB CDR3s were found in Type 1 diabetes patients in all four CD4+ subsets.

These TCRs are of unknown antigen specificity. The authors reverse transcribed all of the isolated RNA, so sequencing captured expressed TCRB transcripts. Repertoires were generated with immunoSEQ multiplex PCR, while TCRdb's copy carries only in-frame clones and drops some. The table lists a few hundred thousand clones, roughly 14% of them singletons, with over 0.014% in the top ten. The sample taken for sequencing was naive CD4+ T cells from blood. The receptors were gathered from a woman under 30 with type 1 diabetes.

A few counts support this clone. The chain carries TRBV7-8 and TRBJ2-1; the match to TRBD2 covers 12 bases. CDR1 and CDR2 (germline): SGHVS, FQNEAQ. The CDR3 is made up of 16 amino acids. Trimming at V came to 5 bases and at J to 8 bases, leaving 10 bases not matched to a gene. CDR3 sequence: CASSALLAGGPDEQFF. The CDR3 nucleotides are TGTGCCAGCAGCGCACTGCTAGCGGGAGGGCCGGATGAGCAGTTCTTC.

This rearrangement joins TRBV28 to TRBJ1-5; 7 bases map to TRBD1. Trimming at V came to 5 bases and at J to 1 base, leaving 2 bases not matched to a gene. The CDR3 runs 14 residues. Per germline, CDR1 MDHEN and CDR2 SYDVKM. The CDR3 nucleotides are TGTGCCAGCAGTGGACAGGTCAGCAATCAGCCCCAGCATTTT. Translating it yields CASSGQVSNQPQHF.

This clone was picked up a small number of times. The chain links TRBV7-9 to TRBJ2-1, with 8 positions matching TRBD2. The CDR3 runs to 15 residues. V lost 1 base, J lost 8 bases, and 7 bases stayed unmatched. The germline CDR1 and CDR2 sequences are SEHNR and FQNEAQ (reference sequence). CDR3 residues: CASSLDPGRAYEQFF. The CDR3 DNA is TGTGCCAGCAGCTTAGACCCCGGGAGGGCCTATGAGCAGTTCTTC.

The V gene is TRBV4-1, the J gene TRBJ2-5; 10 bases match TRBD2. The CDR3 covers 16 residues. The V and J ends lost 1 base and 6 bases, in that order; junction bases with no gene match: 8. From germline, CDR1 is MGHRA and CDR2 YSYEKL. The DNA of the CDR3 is TGCGCCAGCAGCCAAGTGGGAGCGGGAGGGTGGAAGACCCAGTACTTC. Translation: CASSQVGAGGWKTQYF.

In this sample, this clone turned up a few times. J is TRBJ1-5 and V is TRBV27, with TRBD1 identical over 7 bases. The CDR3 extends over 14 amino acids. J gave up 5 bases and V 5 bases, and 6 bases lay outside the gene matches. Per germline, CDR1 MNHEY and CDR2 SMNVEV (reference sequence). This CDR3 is CASSARTGDQPQHF. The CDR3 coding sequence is TGTGCCAGCAGTGCCCGTACAGGGGATCAGCCCCAGCATTTT.

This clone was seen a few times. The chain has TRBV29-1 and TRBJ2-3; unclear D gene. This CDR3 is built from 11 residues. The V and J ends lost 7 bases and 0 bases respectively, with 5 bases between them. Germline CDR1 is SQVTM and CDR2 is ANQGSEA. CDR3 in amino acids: CSGDSTDTQYF. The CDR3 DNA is TGCAGCGGCGATAGCACAGATACGCAGTATTTT.

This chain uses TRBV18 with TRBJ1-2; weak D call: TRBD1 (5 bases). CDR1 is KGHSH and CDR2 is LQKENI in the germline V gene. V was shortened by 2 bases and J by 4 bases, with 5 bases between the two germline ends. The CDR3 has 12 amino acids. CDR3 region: CASSPDSYGYTF. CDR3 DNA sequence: TGTGCCAGCTCACCAGACAGCTATGGCTACACCTTC.

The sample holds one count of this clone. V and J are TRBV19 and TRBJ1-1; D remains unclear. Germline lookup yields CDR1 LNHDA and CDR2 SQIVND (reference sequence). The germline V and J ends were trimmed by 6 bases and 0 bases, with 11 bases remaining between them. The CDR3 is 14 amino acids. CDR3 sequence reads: CASREDGMNTEAFF. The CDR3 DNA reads TGTGCCAGTAGGGAGGACGGTATGAACACTGAAGCTTTCTTT.

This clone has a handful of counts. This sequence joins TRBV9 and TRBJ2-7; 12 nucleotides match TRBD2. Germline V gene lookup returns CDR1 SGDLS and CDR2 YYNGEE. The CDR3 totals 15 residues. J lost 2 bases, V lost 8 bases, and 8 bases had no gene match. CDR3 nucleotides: TGTGCCAGAGACCCCCGGACTAGCGGGGCCTACGAGCAGTACTTC. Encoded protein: CARDPRTSGAYEQYF.

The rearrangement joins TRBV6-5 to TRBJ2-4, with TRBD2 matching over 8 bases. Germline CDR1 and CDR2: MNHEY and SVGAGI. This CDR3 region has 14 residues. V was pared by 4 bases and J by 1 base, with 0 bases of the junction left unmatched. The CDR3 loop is CASSSGGAKNIQYF. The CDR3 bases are TGTGCCAGCAGTTCGGGGGGGGCCAAAAACATTCAGTACTTC.

The CDR3 sequence: CASSLTNSYNEQFF. CDR3 sequence (DNA): TGTGCCAGCAGTCTAACTAACTCCTACAATGAGCAGTTCTTC. The rearrangement joins TRBV28 to TRBJ2-1; D unresolved. Trimming left V 5 bases short and J 0 bases short, with 8 bases between. CDR3 length: 14 amino acids. Germline V CDR1 and CDR2: MDHEN, SYDVKM.

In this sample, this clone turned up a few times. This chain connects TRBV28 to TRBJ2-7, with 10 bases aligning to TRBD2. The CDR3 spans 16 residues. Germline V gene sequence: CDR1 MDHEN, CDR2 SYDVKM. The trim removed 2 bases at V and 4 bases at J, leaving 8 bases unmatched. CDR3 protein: CASSLVGLAGVYEQYF. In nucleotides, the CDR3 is TGTGCCAGCAGTTTAGTAGGGCTAGCGGGAGTTTACGAGCAGTACTTC.

The CDR3 DNA reads TGTGCCAGCAGCCAAGCCGGGACAGGGGATACGGCTGGAAACACCATATATTTT. It yields the protein CASSQAGTGDTAGNTIYF. The chain joins TRBV4-2 to TRBJ1-3; 10 bases align to TRBD1. Germline V gene data show CDR1 as LGHNA and CDR2 as YNFKEQ. With 1 base clipped from V and 2 bases from J, the junction kept 8 bases outside the gene matches. CDR3 length equals 18 residues.

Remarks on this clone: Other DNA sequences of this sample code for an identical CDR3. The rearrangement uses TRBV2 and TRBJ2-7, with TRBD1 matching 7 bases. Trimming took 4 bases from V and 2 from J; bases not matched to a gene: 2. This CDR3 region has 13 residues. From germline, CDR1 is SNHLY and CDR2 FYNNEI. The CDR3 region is CASSGQGPYEQYF. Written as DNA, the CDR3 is TGTGCCAGCAGTGGACAGGGACCCTACGAGCAGTACTTC.

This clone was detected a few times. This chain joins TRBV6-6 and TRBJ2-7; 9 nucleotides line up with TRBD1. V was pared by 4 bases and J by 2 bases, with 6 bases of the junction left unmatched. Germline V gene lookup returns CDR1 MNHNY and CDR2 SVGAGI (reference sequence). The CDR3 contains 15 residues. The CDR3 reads CASSLRTGETYEQYF. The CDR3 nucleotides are TGTGCCAGCAGTTTACGGACAGGGGAAACCTACGAGCAGTACTTC.

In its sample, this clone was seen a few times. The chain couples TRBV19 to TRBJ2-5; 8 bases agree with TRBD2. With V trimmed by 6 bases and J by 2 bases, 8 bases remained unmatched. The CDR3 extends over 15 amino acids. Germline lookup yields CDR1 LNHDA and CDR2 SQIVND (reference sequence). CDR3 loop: CASSSGLADQETQYF. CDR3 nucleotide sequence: TGTGCCAGTAGCTCAGGACTAGCTGATCAAGAGACCCAGTACTTC.

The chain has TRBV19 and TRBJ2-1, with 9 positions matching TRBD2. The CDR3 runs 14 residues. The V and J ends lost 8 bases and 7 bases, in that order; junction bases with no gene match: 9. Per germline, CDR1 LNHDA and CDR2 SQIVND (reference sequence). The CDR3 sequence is CASSPSGNRNEQFF. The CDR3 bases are TGTGCCAGTTCTCCTAGCGGGAATCGAAATGAGCAGTTCTTC.